These 5 T cell receptor beta chains were all obtained from the same sample, sequenced in a study of T cell responses to AZD1222 COVID-19 vaccine. Clones were read by immunoSEQ multiplex PCR, and TCRdb kept only the in-frame ones, dropping some. This table holds under 120,000 clones, roughly 90% found once. The sample was peripheral blood, taken on day 0 of AZD1222 vaccination. Receptor source: an adult in good health.

The chain couples TRBV7-2 to TRBJ2-1, with a weak D call TRBD1 (6 bases). This CDR3 comprises 14 residues. V was cut by 5 bases and J by 8 bases, with 16 bases left in between. Germline CDR1 and CDR2: SGHTA and FQGNSA. The CDR3: CASSPEGGNHEQFF. The CDR3 DNA is TGTGCCAGCAGCCCAGAAGGGGGAAATCATGAGCAGTTCTTC. Complete variable domain (other parts from reference TRBV7-2 and TRBJ2-1): GAGVSQSPSNKVTEKGKDVELRCDPISGHTALYWYRQSLGQGLEFLIYFQGNSAPDKSGLPSDRFSAERTGGSVSTLTIQRTQQEDSAVYLCASSPEGGNHEQFFGPGTRLTVL.

The chain couples TRBV18 to TRBJ2-7; D is unresolved. This CDR3 is 12 amino acids long. Looked up from germline, CDR1 is KGHSH and CDR2 is LQKENI. Trimming took off 5 bases at V and 2 bases at J, with 7 bases between the two ends. CDR3 coding DNA: TGTGCCAGCTCATCGCTCGCCTACGAGCAGTACTTC. Translated, it gives CASSSLAYEQYF.

The chain has TRBV5-5 and TRBJ2-5; D tentatively reads TRBD1 or TRBD2 (5 bases each). CDR3 length equals 14 residues. CDR1 is SGHKS and CDR2 is YYEKEE in the germline V gene (reference sequence). Trimming removed 0 bases at V and 1 base at J, with 7 bases between. The CDR3 coding sequence is TGTGCCAGCAGCTTGGCTGGGGGCCAAGAGACCCAGTACTTC. Amino acids: CASSLAGGQETQYF.

The chain has TRBV7-9 and TRBJ1-2; D perhaps matches TRBD1 (6 bases). From germline, CDR1 is SEHNR and CDR2 FQNEAQ (reference sequence). The CDR3 extends over 17 amino acids. Deletions cut 5 bases from V and 7 bases from J, with 26 bases between. CDR3 nucleotide sequence: TGTGCCAGCAGCCCCTTTACGGGGTGGGGGGCAATCAGTGGCTACACCTTC. Its translation is CASSPFTGWGAISGYTF.

The chain couples TRBV25-1 to TRBJ1-5; 7 nucleotides agree with TRBD1. CDR3 length: 13 residues. V was clipped by 8 bases and J by 4 bases; unmatched bases: 5. Germline CDR1 is MGHDK and CDR2 is SYGVNS. CDR3 loop: CASSQGINQPQHF. For the CDR3, the DNA is TGTGCCAGCTCACAGGGGATTAATCAGCCCCAGCATTTT.